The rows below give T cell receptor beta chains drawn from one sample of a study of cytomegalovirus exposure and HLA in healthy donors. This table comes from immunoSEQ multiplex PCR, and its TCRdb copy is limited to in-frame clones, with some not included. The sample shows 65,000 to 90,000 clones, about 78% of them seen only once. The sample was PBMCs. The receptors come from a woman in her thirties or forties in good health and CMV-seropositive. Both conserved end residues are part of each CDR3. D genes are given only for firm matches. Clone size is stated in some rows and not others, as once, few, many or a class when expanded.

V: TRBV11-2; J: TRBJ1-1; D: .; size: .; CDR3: CASSPNAAARNTEAFF; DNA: TGTGCCAGCAGCCCCAATGCGGCCGCGCGTAACACTGAAGCTTTCTTT
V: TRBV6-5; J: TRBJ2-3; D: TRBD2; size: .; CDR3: CASSYSGRGGSRTQYF; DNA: TGTGCCAGCAGTTACTCAGGGCGGGGGGGATCCCGTACGCAGTATTTT
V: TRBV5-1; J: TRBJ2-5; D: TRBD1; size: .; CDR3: CASSWRTGVEETQYF; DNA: TGCGCCAGCAGCTGGCGGACAGGGGTTGAAGAGACCCAGTACTTC
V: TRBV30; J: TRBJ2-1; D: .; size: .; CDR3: CAWTLWREAEQFF; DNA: TGTGCCTGGACCCTGTGGAGGGAGGCTGAGCAGTTCTTC
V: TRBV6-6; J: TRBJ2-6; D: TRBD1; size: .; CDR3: CASSYAAGTGLDVLTF; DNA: TGTGCCAGCAGTTACGCTGCCGGGACAGGGCTGGACGTCCTGACTTTC
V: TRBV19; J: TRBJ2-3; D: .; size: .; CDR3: CASSHRELDTQYF; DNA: TGTGCCAGTAGTCACAGGGAATTAGATACGCAGTATTTT
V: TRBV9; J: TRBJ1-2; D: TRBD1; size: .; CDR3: CASSASAGTGFMGYTF; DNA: TGTGCCAGCAGCGCATCCGCCGGGACAGGGTTTATGGGCTACACCTTC
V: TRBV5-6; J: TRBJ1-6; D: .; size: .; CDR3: CASSIPENPGDSPLHF; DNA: TGTGCCAGCAGCATACCGGAGAACCCGGGGGACTCACCCCTCCACTTT
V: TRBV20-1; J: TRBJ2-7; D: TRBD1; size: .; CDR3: CSARDRIEYF; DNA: TGCAGTGCCAGGGACAGGATTGAGTACTTC
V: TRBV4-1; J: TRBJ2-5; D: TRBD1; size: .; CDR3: CASSQDRGGGETQYF; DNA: TGCGCCAGCAGCCAAGACCGAGGGGGCGGGGAGACCCAGTACTTC
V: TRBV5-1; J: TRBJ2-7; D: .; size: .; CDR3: CASSKVGGGPYEQYF; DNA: TGCGCCAGCAGCAAAGTTGGCGGGGGCCCCTACGAGCAGTACTTC
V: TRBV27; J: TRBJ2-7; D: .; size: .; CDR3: CASSFSASYEQYF; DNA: TGTGCCAGCAGTTTCAGCGCCTCCTACGAGCAGTACTTC
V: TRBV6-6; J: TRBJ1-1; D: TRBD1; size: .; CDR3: CASSYPQGQTGSEAFF; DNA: TGTGCCAGCAGTTACCCACAGGGACAGACTGGAAGTGAAGCTTTCTTT
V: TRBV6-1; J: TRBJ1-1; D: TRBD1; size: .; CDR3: CASSETGWNTEAFF; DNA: TGTGCCAGCAGTGAGACAGGGTGGAACACTGAAGCTTTCTTT
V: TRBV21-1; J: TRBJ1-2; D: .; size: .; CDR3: CASSKDPLSGQPRRGYTF; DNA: TGTGCCAGCAGCAAAGATCCGCTTTCCGGACAGCCTAGACGGGGCTACACCTTC
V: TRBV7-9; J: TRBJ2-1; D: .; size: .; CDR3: CASRTSEGLREQFF; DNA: TGTGCCAGCAGAACGTCAGAGGGTCTAAGGGAGCAGTTCTTC
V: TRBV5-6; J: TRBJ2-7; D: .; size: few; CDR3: CASSQLGQMIFYEQYF; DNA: TGTGCCAGCAGCCAGCTAGGACAGATGATATTTTACGAGCAGTACTTC
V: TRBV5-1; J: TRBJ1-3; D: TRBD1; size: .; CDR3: CASRPTGVSGNTIYF; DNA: TGCGCCAGCAGACCGACAGGGGTCTCTGGAAACACCATATATTTT
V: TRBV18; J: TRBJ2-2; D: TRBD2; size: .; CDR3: CASSPGTSGNTGELFF; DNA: TGTGCCAGCTCCCCTGGGACTAGCGGAAACACCGGGGAGCTGTTTTTT
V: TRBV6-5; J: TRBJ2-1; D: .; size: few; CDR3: CASSYGSGDNEQFF; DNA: TGTGCCAGCAGTTACGGTTCCGGGGACAATGAGCAGTTCTTC
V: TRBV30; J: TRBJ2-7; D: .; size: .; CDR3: CAWRLSRFDEQYF; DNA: TGTGCCTGGAGACTCTCCCGGTTCGACGAGCAGTACTTC
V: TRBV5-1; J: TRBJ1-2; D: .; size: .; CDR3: CASSFGGRDGYTF; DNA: TGCGCCAGCAGCTTCGGGGGTAGAGATGGCTACACCTTC
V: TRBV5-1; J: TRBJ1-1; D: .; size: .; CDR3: CASSLAGWDTEAFF; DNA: TGCGCCAGCAGCTTGGCCGGGTGGGACACTGAAGCTTTCTTT
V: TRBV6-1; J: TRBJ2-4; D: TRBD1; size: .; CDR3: CATRDRARSGDIQYF; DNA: TGTGCCACCCGAGACAGGGCGAGGAGTGGAGACATTCAGTACTTC
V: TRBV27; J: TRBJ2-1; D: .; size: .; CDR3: CASSYQGWEQFF; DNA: TGTGCCAGCAGTTATCAGGGATGGGAGCAGTTCTTC
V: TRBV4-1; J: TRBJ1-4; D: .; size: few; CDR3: CASSGDGANEKLFF; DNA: TGCGCCAGCAGCGGCGACGGGGCTAATGAAAAACTGTTTTTT
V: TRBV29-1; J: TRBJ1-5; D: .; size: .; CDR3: CSVRTGTGQPQHF; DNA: TGCAGCGTTCGAACAGGGACGGGACAGCCCCAGCATTTT
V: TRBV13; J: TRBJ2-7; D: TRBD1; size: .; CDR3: CASSPPRQGAVNEQYF; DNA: TGTGCCAGCAGCCCTCCCCGACAGGGGGCTGTCAACGAGCAGTACTTC
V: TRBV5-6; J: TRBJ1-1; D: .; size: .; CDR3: CASSLPGVSRGAFF; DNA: TGTGCCAGCAGCTTACCGGGCGTGTCCAGGGGAGCTTTCTTT
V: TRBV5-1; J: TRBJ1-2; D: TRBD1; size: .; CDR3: CASSLGWDSLYGYTF; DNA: TGCGCCAGCAGCTTGGGCTGGGACAGCCTCTATGGCTACACCTTC
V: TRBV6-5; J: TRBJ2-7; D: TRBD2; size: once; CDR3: CASSYSGTSYYEQYF; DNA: TGTGCCAGCAGTTACTCGGGGACTAGCTACTACGAGCAGTACTTC
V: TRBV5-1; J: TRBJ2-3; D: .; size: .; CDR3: CASSPGLTASTDTQYF; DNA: TGCGCCAGCAGCCCGGGACTGACGGCTAGCACAGATACGCAGTATTTT
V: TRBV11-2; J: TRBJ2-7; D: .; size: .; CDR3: CASSLQTAYEQYF; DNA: TGTGCCAGCAGCCTACAGACAGCGTACGAGCAGTACTTC
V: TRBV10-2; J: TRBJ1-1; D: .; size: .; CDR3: CASSSYTEAFF; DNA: TGCGCCAGCAGTTCATACACTGAAGCTTTCTTT
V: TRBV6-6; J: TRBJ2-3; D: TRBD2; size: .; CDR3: CASSYGTNTDTQYF; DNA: TGTGCCAGCAGTTATGGGACTAACACAGATACGCAGTATTTT
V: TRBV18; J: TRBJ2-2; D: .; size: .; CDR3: CASSGLGTEFTGELFF; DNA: TGTGCCAGCTCGGGACTCGGGACAGAATTTACCGGGGAGCTGTTTTTT
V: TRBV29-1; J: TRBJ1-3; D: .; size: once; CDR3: CSAGESGNTIYF; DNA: TGCAGCGCAGGGGAATCTGGAAACACCATATATTTT
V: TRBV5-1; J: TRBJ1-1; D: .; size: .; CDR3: CASSSSGVRNTEAFF; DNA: TGCGCCAGCAGCTCCTCAGGGGTAAGGAACACTGAAGCTTTCTTT
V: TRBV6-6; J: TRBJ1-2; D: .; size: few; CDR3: CASSLQGEKLGYTF; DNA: TGTGCCAGCAGTTTACAGGGAGAGAAATTGGGCTACACCTTC
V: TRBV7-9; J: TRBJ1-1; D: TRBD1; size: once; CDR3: CASSPGQGNTEAFF; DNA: TGTGCCAGCTCCCCGGGACAGGGGAACACTGAAGCTTTCTTT
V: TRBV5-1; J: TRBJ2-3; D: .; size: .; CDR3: CASSLGGLASTDTQYF; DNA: TGCGCCAGCAGCTTGGGGGGACTCGCTAGCACAGATACGCAGTATTTT
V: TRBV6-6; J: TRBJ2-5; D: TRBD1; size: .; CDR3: CASRLDRVPETQYF; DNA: TGTGCCAGCAGGCTGGACAGGGTTCCCGAGACCCAGTACTTC